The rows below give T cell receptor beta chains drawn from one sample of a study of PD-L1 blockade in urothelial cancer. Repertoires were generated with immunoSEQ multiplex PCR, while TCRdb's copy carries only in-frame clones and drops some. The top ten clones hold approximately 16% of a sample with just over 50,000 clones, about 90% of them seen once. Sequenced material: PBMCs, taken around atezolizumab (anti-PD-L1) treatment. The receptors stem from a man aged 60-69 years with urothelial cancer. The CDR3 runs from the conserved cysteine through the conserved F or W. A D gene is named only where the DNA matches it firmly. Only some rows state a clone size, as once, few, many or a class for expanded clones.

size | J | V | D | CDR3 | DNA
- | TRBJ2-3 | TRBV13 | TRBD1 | CASSLRTGTPGTDTQYF | TGTGCCAGCAGCTTGAGGACAGGCACCCCCGGCACAGATACGCAGTATTTT
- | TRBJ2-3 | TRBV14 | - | CASSQVRDTDTQYF | TGTGCCAGCAGCCAAGTACGGGACACAGATACGCAGTATTTT
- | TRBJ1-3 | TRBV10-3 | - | CASKQGHSGNTIYF | TGTGCCAGTAAACAGGGCCACTCTGGAAACACCATATATTTT
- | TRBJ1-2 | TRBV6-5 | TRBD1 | CASSYDRGTYGYTF | TGTGCCAGCAGTTACGACAGGGGAACCTATGGCTACACCTTC
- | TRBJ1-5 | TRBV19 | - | CASSKGGSAQHF | TGTGCCAGTAGTAAGGGGGGGTCGGCCCAGCATTTT
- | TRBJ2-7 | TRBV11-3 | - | CASSFYNRQYEQYF | TGTGCCAGCAGCTTTTATAACAGACAATACGAGCAGTACTTC
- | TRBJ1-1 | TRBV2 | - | CASRQNRGNTEAFF | TGTGCCAGCAGACAGAATCGGGGGAACACTGAAGCTTTCTTT
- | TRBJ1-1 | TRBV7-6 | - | CASSPTGPNTEAFF | TGTGCCAGCAGCCCTACAGGGCCGAACACTGAAGCTTTCTTT
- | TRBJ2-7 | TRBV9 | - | CASSVVWTDYEQYF | TGTGCCAGCAGCGTAGTATGGACAGACTACGAGCAGTACTTC
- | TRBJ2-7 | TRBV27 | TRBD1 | CASSLSAWGQGGDEQYF | TGTGCCAGCAGTTTATCTGCTTGGGGACAGGGCGGTGACGAGCAGTACTTC
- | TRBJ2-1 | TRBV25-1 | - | CASSPLGGGNYNEQFF | TGTGCCAGCAGTCCCCTGGGTGGCGGGAACTACAATGAGCAGTTCTTC
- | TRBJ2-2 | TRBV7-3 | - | CASSPPLRTRRTGELFF | TGTGCCAGCAGCCCCCCCTTGCGCACGAGGAGAACCGGGGAGCTGTTTTTT
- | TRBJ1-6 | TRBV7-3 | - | CASSADNSPLHF | TGTGCCAGCAGCGCAGATAATTCACCCCTCCACTTT
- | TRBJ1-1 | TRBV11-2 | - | CASSLGGDTEAFF | TGTGCCAGCAGCTTGGGAGGGGACACTGAAGCTTTCTTT
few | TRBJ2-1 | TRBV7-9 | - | CASSYPGPGDYNEQFF | TGTGCCAGCAGCTACCCCGGTCCAGGGGACTACAATGAGCAGTTCTTC
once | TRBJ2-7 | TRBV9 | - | CASSEAPRVVYEQYF | TGTGCCAGCAGCGAGGCCCCCAGGGTGGTCTACGAGCAGTACTTC
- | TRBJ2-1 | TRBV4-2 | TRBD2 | CASSQGVFNGGRGNEQFF | TGTGCCAGCAGCCAGGGTGTCTTTAATGGCGGGAGGGGAAATGAGCAGTTCTTC
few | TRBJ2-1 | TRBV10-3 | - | CAISESRGYNEQFF | TGTGCCATCAGTGAGTCGCGGGGTTACAATGAGCAGTTCTTC
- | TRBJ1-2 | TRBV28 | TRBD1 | CASRRDRENGYTF | TGTGCCAGCAGGAGGGACAGGGAGAATGGCTACACCTTC
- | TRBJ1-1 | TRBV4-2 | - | CASREHRVNTEAFF | TGTGCCAGCAGGGAACACAGAGTTAACACTGAAGCTTTCTTT
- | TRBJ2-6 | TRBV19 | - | CASRVDIWGVSGANVLTF | TGTGCCAGTAGAGTTGACATCTGGGGGGTCTCTGGGGCCAACGTCCTGACTTTC
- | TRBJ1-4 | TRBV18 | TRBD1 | CASSPFSRGTGMSEKLFF | TGTGCCAGCTCACCATTCAGCCGCGGGACAGGGATGAGTGAAAAACTGTTTTTT
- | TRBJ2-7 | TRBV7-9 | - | CASSLPLFQAPENEQYF | TGTGCCAGCAGCTTACCCCTCTTCCAAGCGCCTGAGAACGAGCAGTACTTC
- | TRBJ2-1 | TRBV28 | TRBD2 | CASTPPRASGTYNEQFF | TGTGCCAGCACCCCCCCGCGGGCTAGCGGGACTTACAATGAGCAGTTCTTC
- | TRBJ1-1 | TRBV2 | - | CASIPREVGTEAFF | TGTGCCAGCATTCCCCGTGAGGTGGGCACTGAAGCTTTCTTT
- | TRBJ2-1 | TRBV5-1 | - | CASSLLDKSYEQFF | TGCGCCAGCAGCTTGTTGGACAAATCGTATGAGCAGTTCTTC
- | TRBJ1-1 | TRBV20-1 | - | CSGTGNTEAFF | TGCAGTGGTACAGGGAACACTGAAGCTTTCTTT
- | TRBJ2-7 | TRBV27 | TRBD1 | CASSFLDRGYEQYF | TGTGCCAGCAGTTTTTTGGACAGGGGATACGAGCAGTACTTC
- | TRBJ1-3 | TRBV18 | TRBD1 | CASSPQTGENTIYF | TGTGCCAGCTCACCGCAGACAGGGGAAAACACCATATATTTT
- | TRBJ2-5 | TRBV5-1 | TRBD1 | CASSPQGALSETQYF | TGCGCCAGCAGCCCCCAGGGGGCCCTGAGTGAGACCCAGTACTTC
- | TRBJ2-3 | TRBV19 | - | CASSIVGRSTDTQYF | TGTGCCAGTAGTATTGTGGGGCGCAGCACAGATACGCAGTATTTT
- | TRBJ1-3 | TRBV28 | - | CATTPGTGNTIYF | TGTGCCACCACCCCAGGGACAGGAAACACCATATATTTT
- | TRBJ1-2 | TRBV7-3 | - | CASSLNPARGSFGYTF | TGTGCCAGCAGCTTAAACCCGGCGAGAGGGAGTTTTGGCTACACCTTC
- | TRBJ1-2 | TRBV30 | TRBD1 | CAWSVWTGDGYTF | TGTGCCTGGAGTGTGTGGACAGGGGATGGCTACACCTTC
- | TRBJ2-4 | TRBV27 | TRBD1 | CASSLYLTGGGNIQYF | TGTGCCAGCAGTTTATACCTGACAGGGGGCGGAAACATTCAGTACTTC
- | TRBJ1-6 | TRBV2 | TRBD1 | CASSEKGTGNSPLHF | TGTGCCAGCAGTGAAAAGGGGACAGGCAATTCACCCCTCCACTTT
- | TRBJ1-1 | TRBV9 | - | CASSAPLGGVNTEAFF | TGTGCCAGCAGCGCGCCCCTCGGAGGGGTGAACACTGAAGCTTTCTTT
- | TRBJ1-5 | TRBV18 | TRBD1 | CASSPEDRGNQPQHF | TGTGCCAGCTCACCAGAGGACAGGGGTAATCAGCCCCAGCATTTT
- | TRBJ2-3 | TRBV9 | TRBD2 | CASSDPAGEVGDTQYF | TGTGCCAGCAGCGACCCAGCGGGAGAGGTGGGAGATACGCAGTATTTT
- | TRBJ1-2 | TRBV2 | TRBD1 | CASTAGTGGFGYTF | TGTGCCAGCACCGCCGGGACAGGGGGTTTTGGCTACACCTTC
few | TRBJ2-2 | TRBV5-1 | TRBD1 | CASSRGTGGISTGELFF | TGCGCCAGCAGCCGCGGGACAGGGGGCATATCTACCGGGGAGCTGTTTTTT
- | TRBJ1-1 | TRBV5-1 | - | CASSFEGGTEAFF | TGCGCCAGCAGCTTTGAGGGTGGGACTGAAGCTTTCTTT
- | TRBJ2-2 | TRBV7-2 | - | CASSQRGRGRGELFF | TGTGCCAGCAGCCAGAGGGGCAGGGGTCGCGGGGAGCTGTTTTTT
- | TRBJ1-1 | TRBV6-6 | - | CASSPPGQFGEAFF | TGTGCCAGCAGTCCTCCGGGACAATTCGGTGAAGCTTTCTTT
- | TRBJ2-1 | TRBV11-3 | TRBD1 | CASSSGDRAYEQFF | TGTGCCAGCAGCTCCGGGGACAGGGCATATGAGCAGTTCTTC
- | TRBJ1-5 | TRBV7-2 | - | CASSILQGNQPQHF | TGTGCCAGCAGCATACTCCAGGGAAATCAGCCCCAGCATTTT
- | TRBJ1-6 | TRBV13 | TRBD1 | CATMPRGQGSLHF | TGTGCCACCATGCCGAGGGGACAGGGGTCCCTCCACTTT
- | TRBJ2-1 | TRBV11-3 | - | CASSKTVHEQFF | TGTGCCAGCAGCAAGACAGTCCATGAGCAGTTCTTC
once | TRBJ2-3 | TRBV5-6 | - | CASSLAFSQYF | TGTGCCAGCAGCTTGGCTTTTTCGCAGTATTTT
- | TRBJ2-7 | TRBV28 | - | CASATSSYEQYF | TGTGCCAGCGCCACCAGCTCCTACGAGCAGTACTTC
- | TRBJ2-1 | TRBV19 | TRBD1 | CASRVGQGRESQFF | TGTGCCAGTAGGGTGGGACAGGGGCGGGAGTCTCAGTTCTTC
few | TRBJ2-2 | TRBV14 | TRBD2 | CASSQTLSGRAGELFF | TGTGCCAGCAGCCAGACCCTAAGCGGGAGGGCCGGGGAGCTGTTTTTT
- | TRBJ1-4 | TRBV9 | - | CASSVAAPGEKLFF | TGTGCCAGCAGCGTAGCAGCACCAGGCGAAAAACTGTTTTTT